This note documents a single T cell receptor (beta chain) sequence. At one of its ends the junction is not consistent with the germline gene, which may arise from a read error. This specimen comes from a study of blood T cell repertoires in COVID-19. TCRdb keeps only in-frame clones here, not all; method: immunoSEQ multiplex PCR. The sample carries some 190,000 clones, less than 85% recorded once. CDR3 length equals 11 residues. Germline V gene data show CDR1 as DFQATT and CDR2 as SNEGSKA (reference sequence). This chain uses TRBV20-1 with TRBJ2-7; 7 nucleotides match TRBD1. The sample consisted of PBMCs or T cells enriched from blood (not recorded which). The TCR comes from a woman younger than 45 who had recovered from COVID-19. CDR3 sequence reads: CSAKDRWRGAF. DNA for the CDR3: TGCAGTGCCAAGGACAGGTGGCGTGGGGCTTTC.